This T cell receptor (beta chain) was sequenced for a study of regulatory T cells in long-lasting Graves disease. Points from the study as a whole: TRBV28, TRBJ1-2 and TRBJ2-5 were favored in persistent disease.

Libraries of TCR beta came from iRepertoire HTBI primers plus Arm-PCR of CDR3 regions. Original analysis: The identification of roughly 62 TRBV and 14 to 15 TRBJ segments was made across samples. TCRdb ran MiXCR on the multiplex PCR reads and lists one entry per CDR3 protein. TCRdb's processing, not the study's, gives the V and J calls here. The table records more than 350,000 distinct CDR3 sequences, just under 15% of them present only once. In this sample, this clonotype turned up many times. Its antigen is as yet unknown. As to time point: newly diagnosed GD, antithyroid drugs for less than 3 months. Making the TCR library involved RNA that had been extracted from PBMCs. Trimming pared 1 base from V and 1 base from J, leaving 10 bases between. This CDR3 comprises 15 residues. The germline V gene encodes CDR1 MNHEY and CDR2 SMNVEV (reference sequence). The data also belong to a second study, concerning T cells in Graves' hyperthyroidism and ophthalmopathy. This second report adds: Clinical symptoms, serum thyroxine and TRAb, thyroid ultrasound and orbital computed tomography were used for the diagnoses.

This TCR came from a woman in her twenties or thirties with Graves disease. The specimen was peripheral blood mononuclear cells (PBMCs), collected at new diagnosis, from a patient treated with antithyroid drugs. V gene TRBV27 combines with J gene TRBJ1-1; D gene ambiguous. In DNA, the CDR3 is TGTGCCAGCAGTTTATTCCCACGGCCGAACACTGAAGCTTTCTTT. Protein sequence: CASSLFPRPNTEAFF.